This entry features one T cell receptor (beta chain) sequence. The antigen remains unidentified. A much larger clone differs from this one at a single base, so this may be a read error. This specimen comes from a study of T cells in Graves' hyperthyroidism and ophthalmopathy. Study-wide points: Ophthalmopathy got predicted by the model a median approximately six months before its onset. Blood also carried most thyroid clonotypes expanded above 0.001.

Germline trimming cut 5 bases from V and 7 bases from J; bases unmatched to any gene: 1. Germline CDR1 and CDR2: MNHEY and SMNVEV (reference sequence). This CDR3 contains 11 residues. The investigators amplified TCR beta CDR3 regions from RNA transcripts. Primed by the HTBI set, a first-round RT-PCR was run on the TCR CDR3. TCRdb re-derived calls from the multiplex PCR reads in MiXCR, one entry per CDR3 protein. Seen here are a few hundred thousand distinct CDR3 sequences, roughly a fifth observed once, and the top ten hold about 40%. Pregnant or lactating patients were excluded, as were those with uncontrolled infection or other autoimmune disease. Fresh 10 ml peripheral blood yielded PBMCs.

This receptor was obtained from a man aged 50 to 60 with Graves' ophthalmopathy. The chain recombines TRBV27 with TRBJ1-2, with 7 bases lining up with TRBD1. Sequenced sample: blood. The CDR3 loop is CASSDRAGYTF. In DNA form, the CDR3 reads TGTGCCAGCAGTGACAGGGCTGGCTACACCTTC.